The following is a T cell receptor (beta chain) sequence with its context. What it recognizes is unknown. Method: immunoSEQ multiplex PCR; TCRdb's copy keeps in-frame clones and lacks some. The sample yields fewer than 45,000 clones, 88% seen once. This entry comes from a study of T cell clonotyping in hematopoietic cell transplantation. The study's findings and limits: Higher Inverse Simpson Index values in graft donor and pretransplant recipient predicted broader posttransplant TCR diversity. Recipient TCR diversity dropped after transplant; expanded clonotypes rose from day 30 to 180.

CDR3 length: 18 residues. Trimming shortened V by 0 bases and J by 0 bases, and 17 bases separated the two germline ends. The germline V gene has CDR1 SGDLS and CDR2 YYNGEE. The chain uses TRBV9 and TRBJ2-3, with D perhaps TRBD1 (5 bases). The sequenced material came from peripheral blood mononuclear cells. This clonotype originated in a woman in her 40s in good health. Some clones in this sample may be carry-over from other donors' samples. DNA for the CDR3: TGTGCCAGCAGCGTAGTAGACAGCTTAGCTGAGAGCACAGATACGCAGTATTTT. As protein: CASSVVDSLAESTDTQYF.